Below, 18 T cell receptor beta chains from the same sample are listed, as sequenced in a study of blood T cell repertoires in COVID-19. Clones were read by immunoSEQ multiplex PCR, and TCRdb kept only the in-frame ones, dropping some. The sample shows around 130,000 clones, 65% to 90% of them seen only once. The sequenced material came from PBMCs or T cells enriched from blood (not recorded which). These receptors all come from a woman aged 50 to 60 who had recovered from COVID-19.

The CDR3: CASSEVPGQGLNTEAFF. The DNA of the CDR3 is TGTGCCAGCAGTGAGGTCCCGGGACAGGGGTTGAACACTGAAGCTTTCTTT. The V call is TRBV2, the J call TRBJ1-1, with 10 bases lining up with TRBD1. There are 17 residues in the CDR3. The junction had 7 bases not matched to a gene; V was cut back by 3 bases and J by 0 bases. The germline V gene has CDR1 SNHLY and CDR2 FYNNEI.

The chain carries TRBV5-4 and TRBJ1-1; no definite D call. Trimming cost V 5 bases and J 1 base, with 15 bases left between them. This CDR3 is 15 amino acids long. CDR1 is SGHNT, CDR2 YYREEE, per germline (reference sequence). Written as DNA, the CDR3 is TGTGCCAGCAGTAGAGATGACAAGCCGAACACTGAAGCTTTCTTT. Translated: CASSRDDKPNTEAFF.

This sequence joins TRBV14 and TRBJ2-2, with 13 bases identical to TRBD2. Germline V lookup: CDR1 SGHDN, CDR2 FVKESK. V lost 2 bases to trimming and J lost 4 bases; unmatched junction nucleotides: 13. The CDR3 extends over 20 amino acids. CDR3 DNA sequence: TGTGCCAGCAGCCAATTTGGACTAGCGGGGGCCTACGAGGTCACCGGGGAGCTGTTTTTT. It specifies CASSQFGLAGAYEVTGELFF.

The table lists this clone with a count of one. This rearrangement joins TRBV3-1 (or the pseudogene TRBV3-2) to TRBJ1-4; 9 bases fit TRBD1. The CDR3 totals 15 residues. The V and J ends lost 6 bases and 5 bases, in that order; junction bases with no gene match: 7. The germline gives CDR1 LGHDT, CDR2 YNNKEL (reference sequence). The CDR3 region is CASRRQGGRNEKLFF. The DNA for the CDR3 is TGTGCCAGCAGGCGACAGGGGGGCAGGAATGAAAAACTGTTTTTT.

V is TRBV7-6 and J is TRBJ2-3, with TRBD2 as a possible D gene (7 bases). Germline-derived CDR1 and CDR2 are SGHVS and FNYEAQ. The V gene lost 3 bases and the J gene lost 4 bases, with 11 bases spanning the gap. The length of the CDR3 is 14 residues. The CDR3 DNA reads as TGTGCCAGCAGCTTGAGGGGGGGTTCAGATACGCAGTATTTT. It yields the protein CASSLRGGSDTQYF.

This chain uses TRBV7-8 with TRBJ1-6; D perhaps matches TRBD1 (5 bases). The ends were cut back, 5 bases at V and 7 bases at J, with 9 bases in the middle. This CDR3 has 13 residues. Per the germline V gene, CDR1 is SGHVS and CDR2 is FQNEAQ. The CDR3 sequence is CASSEAGNSPLHF. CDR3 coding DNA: TGTGCCAGCAGCGAAGCAGGGAATTCACCCCTCCACTTT.

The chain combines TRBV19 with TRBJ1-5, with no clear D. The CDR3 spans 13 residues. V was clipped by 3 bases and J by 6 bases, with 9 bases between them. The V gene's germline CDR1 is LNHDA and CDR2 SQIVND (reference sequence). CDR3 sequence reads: CASSIGERQPQHF. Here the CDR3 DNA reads TGTGCCAGTAGTATCGGGGAACGTCAGCCCCAGCATTTT.

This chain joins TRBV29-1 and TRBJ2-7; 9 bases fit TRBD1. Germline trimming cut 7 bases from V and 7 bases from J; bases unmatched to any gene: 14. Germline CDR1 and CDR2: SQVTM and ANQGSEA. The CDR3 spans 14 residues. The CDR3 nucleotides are TGCAGCGCAAGAGTAACGGACAGGGGCGGGGAGCAGTACTTC. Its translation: CSARVTDRGGEQYF.

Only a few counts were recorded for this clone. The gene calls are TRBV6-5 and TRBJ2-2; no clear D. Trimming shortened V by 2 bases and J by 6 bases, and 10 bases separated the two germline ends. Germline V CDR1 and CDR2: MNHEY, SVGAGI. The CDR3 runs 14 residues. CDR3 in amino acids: CASSYGRLAGELFF. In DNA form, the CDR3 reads TGTGCCAGCAGTTACGGGCGTCTCGCCGGGGAGCTGTTTTTT.

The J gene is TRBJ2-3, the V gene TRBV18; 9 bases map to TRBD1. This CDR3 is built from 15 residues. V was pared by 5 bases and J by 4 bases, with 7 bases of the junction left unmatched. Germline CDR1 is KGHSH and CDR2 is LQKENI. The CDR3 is CASSNNRQGADTQYF. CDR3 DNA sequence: TGTGCCAGCTCAAACAATCGACAGGGGGCAGATACGCAGTATTTT.

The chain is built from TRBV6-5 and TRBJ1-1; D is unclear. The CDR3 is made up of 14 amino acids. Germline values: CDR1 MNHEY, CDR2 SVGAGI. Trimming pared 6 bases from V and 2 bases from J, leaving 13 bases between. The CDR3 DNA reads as TGTGCCAGCAGCCTACGGTCCCGAAACACTGAAGCTTTCTTT. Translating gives CASSLRSRNTEAFF.

CDR3 DNA: TGTGCCAGCACCGTAAGGGGGTCCTCCTATGGCTACACCTTC. Amino acids: CASTVRGSSYGYTF. The V call is TRBV2, the J call TRBJ1-2, with D tentatively TRBD1 (6 bases). The V end lost 7 bases, the J end lost 4 bases, and 16 bases lay between the germline ends. The CDR3 spans 14 residues. Germline assignment: CDR1 SNHLY and CDR2 FYNNEI. The full variable domain, in which reference TRBV2 and TRBJ1-2 provide the parts outside the CDR3, is EPEVTQTPSHQVTQMGQEVILRCVPISNHLYFYWYRQILGQKVEFLVSFYNNEISEKSEIFDDQFSVERPDGSNFTLKIRSTKLEDSAMYFCASTVRGSSYGYTFGSGTRLTVV.

The CDR3, as DNA: TGTGCCAGAAGAACCCGAACAGGTAATCACACTGAAGCTTTCTTT. This sequence encodes CARRTRTGNHTEAFF. The chain is built from TRBV5-3 and TRBJ1-1, with D tentatively TRBD1 (5 bases). Being an ORF, TRBV5-3 has a function that is uncertain. V lost 5 bases and J 3 bases, leaving 17 bases between the germline ends. The CDR3 is 15 amino acids.

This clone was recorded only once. The DNA for the CDR3 is TGTGCCATCAGCCCGGGAGCGGCAGGGGGCTACACCTTC. It translates to CAISPGAAGGYTF. The chain has TRBV10-3 and TRBJ1-2; a possible D gene is TRBD1 (5 bases). V was shortened by 6 bases and J by 8 bases, with 16 bases between the two germline ends. Germline CDR1 reads ENHRY; CDR2 reads SYGVKD. The length of the CDR3 is 13 residues.

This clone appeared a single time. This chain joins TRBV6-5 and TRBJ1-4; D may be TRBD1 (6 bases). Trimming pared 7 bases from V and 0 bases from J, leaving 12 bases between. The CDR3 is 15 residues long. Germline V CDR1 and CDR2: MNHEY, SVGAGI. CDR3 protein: CASMGAIATNEKLFF. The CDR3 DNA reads TGTGCCAGCATGGGGGCTATAGCAACTAATGAAAAACTGTTTTTT.

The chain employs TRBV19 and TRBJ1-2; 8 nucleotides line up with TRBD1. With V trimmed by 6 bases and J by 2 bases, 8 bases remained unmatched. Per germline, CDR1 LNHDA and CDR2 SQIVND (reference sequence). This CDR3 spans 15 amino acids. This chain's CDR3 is CASRTQGAQNYGYTF. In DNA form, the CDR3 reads TGTGCCAGTAGGACTCAGGGGGCTCAGAACTATGGCTACACCTTC.

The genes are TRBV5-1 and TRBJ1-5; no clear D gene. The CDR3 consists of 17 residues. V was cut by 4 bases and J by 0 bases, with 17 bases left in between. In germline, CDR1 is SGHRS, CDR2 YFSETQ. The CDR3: CASSPPGETPSNQPQHF. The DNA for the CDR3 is TGCGCCAGCAGCCCTCCCGGAGAAACACCTAGCAATCAGCCCCAGCATTTT.

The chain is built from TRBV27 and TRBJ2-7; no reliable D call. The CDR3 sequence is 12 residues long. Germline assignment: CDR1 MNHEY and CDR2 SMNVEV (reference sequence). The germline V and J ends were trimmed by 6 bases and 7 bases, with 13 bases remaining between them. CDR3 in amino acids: CASSQSRSEQYF. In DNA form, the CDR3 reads TGTGCCAGCAGCCAAAGTCGGAGTGAGCAGTACTTC.